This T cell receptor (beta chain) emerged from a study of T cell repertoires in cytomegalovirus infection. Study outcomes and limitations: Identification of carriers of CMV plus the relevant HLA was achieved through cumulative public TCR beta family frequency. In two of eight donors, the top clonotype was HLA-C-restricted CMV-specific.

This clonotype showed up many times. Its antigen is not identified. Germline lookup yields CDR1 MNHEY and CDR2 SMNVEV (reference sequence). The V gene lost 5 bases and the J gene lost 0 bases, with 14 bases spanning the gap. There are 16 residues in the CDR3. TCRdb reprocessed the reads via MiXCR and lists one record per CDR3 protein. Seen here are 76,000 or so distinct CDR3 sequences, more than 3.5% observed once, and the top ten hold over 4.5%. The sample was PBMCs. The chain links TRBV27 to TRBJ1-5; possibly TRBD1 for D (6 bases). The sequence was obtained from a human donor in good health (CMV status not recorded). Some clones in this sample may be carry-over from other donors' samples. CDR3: CASSPGTPYSNQPQHF. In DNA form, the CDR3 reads TGTGCCAGCAGTCCAGGGACACCTTATAGCAATCAGCCCCAGCATTTT.